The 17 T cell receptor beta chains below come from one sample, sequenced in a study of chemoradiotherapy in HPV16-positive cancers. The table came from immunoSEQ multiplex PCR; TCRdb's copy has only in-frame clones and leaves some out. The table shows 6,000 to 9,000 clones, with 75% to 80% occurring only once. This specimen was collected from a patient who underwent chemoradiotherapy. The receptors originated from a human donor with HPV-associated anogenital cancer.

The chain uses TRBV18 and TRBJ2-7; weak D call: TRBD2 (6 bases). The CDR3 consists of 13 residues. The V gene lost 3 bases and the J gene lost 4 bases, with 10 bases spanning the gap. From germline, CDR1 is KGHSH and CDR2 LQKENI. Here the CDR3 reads CASSPVGRYEQYF. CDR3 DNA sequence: TGTGCCAGCTCACCGGTAGGGAGGTACGAGCAGTACTTC.

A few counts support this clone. CDR3 nucleotides: TGTGCCAGCAGCGATAGCAATCAGCCCCAGCATTTT. Translation: CASSDSNQPQHF. The V and J genes are TRBV25-1 and TRBJ1-5, with D unclear. The germline V gene encodes CDR1 MGHDK and CDR2 SYGVNS. Between the trimmed V and J ends, which lost 6 bases and 0 bases, there was a span of 3 bases. The CDR3 consists of 12 residues. The full variable domain, rest sourced from reference TRBV25-1 and TRBJ1-5, is EADIYQTPRYLVIGTGKKITLECSQTMGHDKMYWYQQDPGMELHLIHYSYGVNSTEKGDLSSESTVSRIRTEHFPLTLESARPSHTSQYLCASSDSNQPQHFGDGTRLSIL.

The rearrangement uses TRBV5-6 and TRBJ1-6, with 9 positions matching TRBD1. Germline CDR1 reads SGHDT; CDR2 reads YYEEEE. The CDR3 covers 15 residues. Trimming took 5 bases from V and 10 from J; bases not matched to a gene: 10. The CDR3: CASSRTGGAESPLHF. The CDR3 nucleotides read TGTGCCAGCAGTCGAACAGGGGGCGCGGAGTCACCCCTCCACTTT.

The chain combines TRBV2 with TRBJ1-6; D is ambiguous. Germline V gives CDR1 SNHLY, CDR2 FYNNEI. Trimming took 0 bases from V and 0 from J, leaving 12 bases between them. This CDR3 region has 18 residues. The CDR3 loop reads CASSEARSRSSYNSPLHF. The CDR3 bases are TGTGCCAGCAGTGAAGCTCGATCCCGGAGCTCCTATAATTCACCCCTCCACTTT.

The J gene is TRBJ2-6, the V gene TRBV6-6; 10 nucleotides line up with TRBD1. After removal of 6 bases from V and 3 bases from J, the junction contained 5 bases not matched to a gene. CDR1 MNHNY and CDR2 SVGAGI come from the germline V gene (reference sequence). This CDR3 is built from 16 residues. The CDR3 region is CASSSTGGNGANVLTF. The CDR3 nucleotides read TGTGCCAGCAGCTCGACAGGGGGCAATGGGGCCAACGTCCTGACTTTC.

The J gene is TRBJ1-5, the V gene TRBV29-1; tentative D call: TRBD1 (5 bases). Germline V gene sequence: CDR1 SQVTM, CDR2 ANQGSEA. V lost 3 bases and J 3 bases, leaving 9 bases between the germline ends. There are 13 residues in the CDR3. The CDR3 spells CSVEVQDNQPQHF. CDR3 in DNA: TGCAGCGTTGAGGTACAGGACAATCAGCCCCAGCATTTT.

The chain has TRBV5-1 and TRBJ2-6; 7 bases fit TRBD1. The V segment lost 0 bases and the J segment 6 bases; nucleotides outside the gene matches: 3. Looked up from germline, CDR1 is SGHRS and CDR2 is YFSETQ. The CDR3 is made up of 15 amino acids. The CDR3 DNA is TGCGCCAGCAGCTTGGGACAGGGAGAGGCCAACGTCCTGACTTTC. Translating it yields CASSLGQGEANVLTF.

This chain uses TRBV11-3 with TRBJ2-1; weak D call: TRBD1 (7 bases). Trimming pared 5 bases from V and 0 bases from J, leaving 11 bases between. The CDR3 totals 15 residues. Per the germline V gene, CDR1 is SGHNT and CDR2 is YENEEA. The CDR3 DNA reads TGTGCCAGCAGCCCAGGGGGGATCTCCTACAATGAGCAGTTCTTC. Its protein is CASSPGGISYNEQFF.

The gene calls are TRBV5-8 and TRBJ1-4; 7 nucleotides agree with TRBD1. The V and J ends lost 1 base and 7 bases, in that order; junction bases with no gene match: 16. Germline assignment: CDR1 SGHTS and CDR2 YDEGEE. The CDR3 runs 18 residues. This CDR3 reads CASSLNEIRGARGEKLFF. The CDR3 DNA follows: TGTGCCAGCAGCTTGAATGAGATCAGGGGGGCGCGGGGTGAAAAACTGTTTTTT.

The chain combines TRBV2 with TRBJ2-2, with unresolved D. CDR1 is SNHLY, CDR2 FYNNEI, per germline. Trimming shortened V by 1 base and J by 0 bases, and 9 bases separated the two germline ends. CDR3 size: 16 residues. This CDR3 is CASSEVRVSNTGELFF. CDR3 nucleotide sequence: TGTGCCAGCAGTGAAGTCCGGGTTTCGAACACCGGGGAGCTGTTTTTT.

The CDR3 region is CASSVQGLDEQYF. CDR3 DNA: TGCGCCAGCAGCGTACAGGGGCTGGACGAGCAGTACTTC. The chain couples TRBV5-1 to TRBJ2-7; TRBD1 matches at 7 bases. The CDR3 sequence is 13 residues long. Germline V gene data show CDR1 as SGHRS and CDR2 as YFSETQ. V shed 4 bases and J 5 bases; nucleotides not matched to a gene: 6.

CDR3 sequence: CASSLQGPYGYTF. The CDR3 DNA follows: TGTGCCAGCAGTCTTCAGGGTCCCTATGGCTACACCTTC. The chain joins TRBV6-5 to TRBJ1-2; D may be TRBD1 (5 bases). CDR3 length: 13 amino acids. V lost 5 bases and J lost 4, with 11 bases in between. The germline gives CDR1 MNHEY, CDR2 SVGAGI.

The CDR3 sequence: CAWSVARNTEAFF. Written as DNA, the CDR3 is TGTGCCTGGAGTGTCGCTCGGAACACTGAAGCTTTCTTT. The V and J genes are TRBV30 and TRBJ1-1; D gene unclear. The germline V gene has CDR1 GTSNPN and CDR2 SVGIG (reference sequence). The CDR3 runs to 13 residues. V lost 0 bases and J 1 base, leaving 6 bases between the germline ends.

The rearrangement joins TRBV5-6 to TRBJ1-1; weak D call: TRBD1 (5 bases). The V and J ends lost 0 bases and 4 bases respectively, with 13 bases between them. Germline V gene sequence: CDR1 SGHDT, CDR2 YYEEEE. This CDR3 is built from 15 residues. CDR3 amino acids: CASSLVSGTGTEAFF. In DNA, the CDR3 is TGTGCCAGCAGCTTGGTTTCAGGGACGGGCACTGAAGCTTTCTTT.

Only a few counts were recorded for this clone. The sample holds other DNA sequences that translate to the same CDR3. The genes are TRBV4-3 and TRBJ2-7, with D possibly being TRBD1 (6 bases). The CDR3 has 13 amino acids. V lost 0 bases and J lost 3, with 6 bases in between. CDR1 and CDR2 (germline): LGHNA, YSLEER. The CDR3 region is CASSQEGGYEQYF. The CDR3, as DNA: TGCGCCAGCAGCCAAGAAGGGGGCTACGAGCAGTACTTC.

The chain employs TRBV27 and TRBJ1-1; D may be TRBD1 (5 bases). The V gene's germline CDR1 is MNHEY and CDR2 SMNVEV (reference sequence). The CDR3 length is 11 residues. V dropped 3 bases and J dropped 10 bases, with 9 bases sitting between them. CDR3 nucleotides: TGTGCCAGCAGTTTGGGACGGAGAGCTTTCTTT. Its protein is CASSLGRRAFF.

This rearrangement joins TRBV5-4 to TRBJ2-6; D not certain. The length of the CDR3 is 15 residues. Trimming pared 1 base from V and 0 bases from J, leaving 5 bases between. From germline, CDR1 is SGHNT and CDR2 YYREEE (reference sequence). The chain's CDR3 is CASSLLRSGANVLTF. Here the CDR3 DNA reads TGTGCCAGCAGCTTGTTACGCTCTGGGGCCAACGTCCTGACTTTC.